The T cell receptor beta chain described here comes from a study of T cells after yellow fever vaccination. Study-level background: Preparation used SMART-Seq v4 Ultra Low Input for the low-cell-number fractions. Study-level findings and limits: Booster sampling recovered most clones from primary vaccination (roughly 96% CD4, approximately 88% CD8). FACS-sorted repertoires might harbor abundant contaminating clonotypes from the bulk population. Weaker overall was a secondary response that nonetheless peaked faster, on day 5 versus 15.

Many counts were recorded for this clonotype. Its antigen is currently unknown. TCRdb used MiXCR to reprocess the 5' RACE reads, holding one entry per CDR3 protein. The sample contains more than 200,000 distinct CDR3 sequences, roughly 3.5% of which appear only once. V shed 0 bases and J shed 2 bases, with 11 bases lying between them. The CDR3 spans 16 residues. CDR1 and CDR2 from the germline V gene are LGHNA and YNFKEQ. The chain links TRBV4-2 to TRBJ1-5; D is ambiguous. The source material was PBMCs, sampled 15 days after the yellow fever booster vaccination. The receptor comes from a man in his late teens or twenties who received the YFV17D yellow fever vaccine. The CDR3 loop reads CASSQDTVSRNQPQHF. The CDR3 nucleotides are TGTGCCAGCAGCCAAGATACAGTCAGTCGCAATCAGCCCCAGCATTTT.